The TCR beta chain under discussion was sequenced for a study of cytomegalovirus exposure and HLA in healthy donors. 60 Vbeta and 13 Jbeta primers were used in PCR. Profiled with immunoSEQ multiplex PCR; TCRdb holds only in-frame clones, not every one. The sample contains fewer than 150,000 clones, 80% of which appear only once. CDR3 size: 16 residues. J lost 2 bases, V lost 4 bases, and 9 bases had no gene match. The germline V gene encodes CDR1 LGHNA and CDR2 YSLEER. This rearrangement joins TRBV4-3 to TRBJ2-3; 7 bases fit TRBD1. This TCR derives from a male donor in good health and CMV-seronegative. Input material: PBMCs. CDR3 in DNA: TGCGCCAGCAGCCGGGACCGAGGGGGCCTCACAGATACGCAGTATTTT. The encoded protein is CASSRDRGGLTDTQYF.